This T cell receptor (beta chain) emerged from a study of blood T cell repertoires in COVID-19. Study at large: Whether acute or convalescent, the COVID-19 samples came from the United States, Italy and Spain. PBMCs, B-cell-depleted T cells, or T cells were the source of the cDNA or gDNA that made up the material.

Methods used by the authors: Estimation of nucleated cell counts relied on the amplification of reference gene primers. Libraries were prepared by immunoSEQ multiplex PCR; TCRdb keeps only in-frame clonotypes and omits some of them. V, J and clone size were drawn from that table, and D and trimming were deduced from the DNA. The repertoire holds about 120,000 clones, with about four fifths as singletons. The V end was cut by 2 bases, the J end by 0 bases, with 20 bases between. Germline assignment: CDR1 MNHNS and CDR2 SASEGT. The CDR3 is made up of 18 amino acids. Sequences were obtained from peripheral blood. The receptor's source is a woman older than 75 with acute or convalescent COVID-19. V gene TRBV6-1 combines with J gene TRBJ2-7, with D perhaps TRBD1 (6 bases). In DNA, the CDR3 is TGTGCCAGCAGTGAAAGAGCTCCCGGGACACCGAACTCCTACGAGCAGTACTTC. It yields the protein CASSERAPGTPNSYEQYF.